Included here is one T cell receptor beta chain sequence, with context. Antigen specificity is unknown. Trimming cost V 2 bases and J 4 bases, with 11 bases left between them. Germline V gene data show CDR1 as MNHEY and CDR2 as SVGAGI. The CDR3 is 15 residues long. Vbeta (60) and Jbeta (13) primers were used in the PCR. Original data processing: Later reanalysis found 80 million or so unique TCR beta chains, some 10 million of them shared. Here immunoSEQ multiplex PCR was the method, and the copy in TCRdb shows in-frame clones only, minus some. The D gene and trimming were derived from the DNA, and the V and J assignments and clone size from that table. In the table there are about 190,000 clones, around 85% of which are singletons. The sample comes from a study of cytomegalovirus exposure and HLA in healthy donors. Study results and caveats: Data from an earlier analysis indicated that most TCR beta V segments were productive either about 87% or about 30% of the time. Apart from CMV serostatus, no immune exposure information was available.

Sequencing input: PBMCs. This TCR came from a man between 18 and 29 years old in good health and CMV-seronegative. The V call is TRBV6-5, the J call TRBJ2-2, with D perhaps matching TRBD1 (6 bases). The CDR3 loop reads CASSYRSRGTGELFF. Written as DNA, the CDR3 is TGTGCCAGCAGTTACAGGTCCAGGGGCACCGGGGAGCTGTTTTTT.